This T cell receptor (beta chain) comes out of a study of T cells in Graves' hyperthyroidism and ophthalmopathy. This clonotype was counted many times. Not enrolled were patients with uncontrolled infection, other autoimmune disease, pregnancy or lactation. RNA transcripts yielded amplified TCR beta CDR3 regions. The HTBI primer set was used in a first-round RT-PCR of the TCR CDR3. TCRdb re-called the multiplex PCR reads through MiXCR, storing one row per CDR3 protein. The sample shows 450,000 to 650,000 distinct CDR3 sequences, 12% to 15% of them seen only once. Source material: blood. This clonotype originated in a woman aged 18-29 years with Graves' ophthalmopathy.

The DNA of the CDR3 is TGTGCCAGCAGTTTATTAGTAGCGGGAGAGGACGGGGAGCTGTTTTTT. Encoded protein: CASSLLVAGEDGELFF. This rearrangement joins TRBV12-3 or TRBV12-4 to TRBJ2-2; 9 bases line up with TRBD2. The CDR3 consists of 16 residues. Trimming at V came to 2 bases and at J to 7 bases, leaving 8 bases not matched to a gene.